Presented here are 6 T cell receptor beta chains from one specimen sequenced in a study of PD-1 blockade in classical Hodgkin lymphoma. The time point is: cycle 4 day 1 (C4D1), after about 6 weeks of nivolumab. Each of the patients experienced relapse following autologous stem cell transplantation, and their brentuximab vedotin exposure differed. Using immunoSEQ multiplex PCR, the repertoire was profiled, and TCRdb retains in-frame clones only, with some absent. The table includes approximately 96,000 clones, approximately 94% detected once. The material sequenced was peripheral blood mononuclear cells (PBMCs), taken before the fourth cycle of nivolumab. The receptors were gathered from a human donor with classical Hodgkin lymphoma.

This sequence joins TRBV7-9 and TRBJ1-1; D not certain. Between the trimmed V and J ends, which lost 1 base and 1 base, there was a span of 7 bases. CDR3 length: 14 amino acids. Germline CDR1 reads SEHNR; CDR2 reads FQNEAQ (reference sequence). The CDR3 nucleotides are TGTGCCAGCAGCTTAGTGGTTGGGAACACTGAAGCTTTCTTT. This encodes CASSLVVGNTEAFF.

The chain has TRBV6-1 and TRBJ1-2; tentatively, D is TRBD1 (6 bases). Per germline, CDR1 MNHNS and CDR2 SASEGT. V gave up 6 bases and J gave up 14 bases, with 16 bases separating them. This CDR3 is built from 11 residues. The CDR3 sequence is CASRGQGQGTF. DNA of the CDR3: TGTGCCAGCAGGGGCCAGGGACAAGGGACCTTC.

The V gene is TRBV9, the J gene TRBJ2-3; 9 bases align to TRBD1. Losses at the gene ends were 2 bases for V and 6 bases for J; bases not matched to a gene: 22. CDR1 and CDR2 (germline): SGDLS, YYNGEE. This CDR3 contains 20 residues. The CDR3 region has the DNA TGTGCCAGCAGCGTGTCTTTGGGGACAGGGAAGAGGGCAGCACAGGATACGCAGTATTTT. Protein: CASSVSLGTGKRAAQDTQYF. Looking up the rest from reference TRBV9 and TRBJ2-3 gives the full variable domain: DSGVTQTPKHLITATGQRVTLRCSPRSGDLSVYWYQQSLDQGLQFLIQYYNGEERAKGNILERFSAQQFPDLHSELNLSSLELGDSALYFCASSVSLGTGKRAAQDTQYFGPGTRLTVL.

The chain couples TRBV28 to TRBJ1-1; D is ambiguous. CDR1 and CDR2 from the germline V gene are MDHEN and SYDVKM. CDR3 size: 14 residues. V was clipped by 6 bases and J by 1 base, with 12 bases between them. The CDR3 region is CASSPAGWNTEAFF. For the CDR3, the DNA is TGTGCCAGCAGCCCCGCCGGGTGGAACACTGAAGCTTTCTTT. The whole variable domain, remainder taken from reference TRBV28 and TRBJ1-1, is DVKVTQSSRYLVKRTGEKVFLECVQDMDHENMFWYRQDPGLGLRLIYFSYDVKMKEKGDIPEGYSVSREKKERFSLILESASTNQTSMYLCASSPAGWNTEAFFGQGTRLTVV.

This chain connects TRBV28 to TRBJ2-5; the D gene is possibly TRBD2 (5 bases). This CDR3 is 15 amino acids long. V lost 4 bases and J lost 2, with 14 bases in between. CDR1 is MDHEN and CDR2 is SYDVKM in the germline V gene. The CDR3 DNA follows: TGTGCCAGCAGTTCGTCAGGATGGACTCAAGAGACCCAGTACTTC. Its protein is CASSSSGWTQETQYF.

This sequence joins TRBV10-1 and TRBJ2-7, with D unresolved. V was pared by 4 bases and J by 7 bases, with 11 bases between. CDR1 is WNHNN and CDR2 is SYGVQD in the germline V gene (reference sequence). This CDR3 comprises 12 residues. DNA of the CDR3: TGCGCCAGCAGTGGACACCTCGGGGAGCAGTACTTC. Translating it yields CASSGHLGEQYF.